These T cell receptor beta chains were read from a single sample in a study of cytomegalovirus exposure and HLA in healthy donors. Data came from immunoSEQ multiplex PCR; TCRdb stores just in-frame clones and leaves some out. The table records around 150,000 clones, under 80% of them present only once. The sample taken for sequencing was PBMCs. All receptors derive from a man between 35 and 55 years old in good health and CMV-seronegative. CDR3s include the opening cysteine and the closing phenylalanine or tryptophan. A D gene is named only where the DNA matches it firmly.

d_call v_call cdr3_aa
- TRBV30 CAWSAGNDEQYF
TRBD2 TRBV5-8 CASSPGGTSGGDGTDTQYF
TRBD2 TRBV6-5 CASSYSSGGAGEQYF
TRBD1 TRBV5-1 CASSLTGGGNYGYTF
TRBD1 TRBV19 CASSLTGQGAQVTEAFF
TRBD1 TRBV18 CASSPGQGGQPQHF
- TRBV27 CASSLQGNQPQHF
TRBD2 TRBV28 CASRPGTTSNTGELFF
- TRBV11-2 CASSYSLGGQFF
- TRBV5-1 CASSLGFLRDSNQPQHF
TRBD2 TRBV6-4 CASSDMASGVTGETQYF
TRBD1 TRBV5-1 CASSSAPQGANTGELFF
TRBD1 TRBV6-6 CASSYIPGQFSYEQYF
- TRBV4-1 CASSQVRATSFLANTGELFF
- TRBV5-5 CASSLGAGDQPQHF
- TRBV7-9 CASSSPGKQYF